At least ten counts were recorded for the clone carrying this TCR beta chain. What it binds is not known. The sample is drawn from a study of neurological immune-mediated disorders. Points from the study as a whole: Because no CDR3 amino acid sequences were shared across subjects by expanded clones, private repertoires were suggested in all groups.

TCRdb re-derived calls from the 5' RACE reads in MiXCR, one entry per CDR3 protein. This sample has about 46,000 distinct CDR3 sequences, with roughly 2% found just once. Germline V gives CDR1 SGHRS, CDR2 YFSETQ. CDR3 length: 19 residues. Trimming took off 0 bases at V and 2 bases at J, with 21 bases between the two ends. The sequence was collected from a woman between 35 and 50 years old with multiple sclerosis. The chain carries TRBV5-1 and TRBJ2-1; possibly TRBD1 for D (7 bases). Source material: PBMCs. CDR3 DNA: TGCGCCAGCAGCTTGGCCGAGGGGACCAGGGGGGCTCCCTACAATGAGCAGTTCTTC. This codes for CASSLAEGTRGAPYNEQFF.